This is a list of T cell receptor beta chains from one sample in a study of ipilimumab plus nivolumab after autologous stem cell transplantation. Repertoires were generated with immunoSEQ multiplex PCR, while TCRdb's copy carries only in-frame clones and drops some. Among some 10,000 clones listed, 78% were seen once. This specimen was PBMCs, taken in a trial of ipilimumab plus nivolumab as post-transplant consolidation. The source is a male donor with diffuse large B-cell lymphoma. CDR3s include the opening cysteine and the closing phenylalanine or tryptophan. The order of the fields is J gene, V gene, clone size, CDR3 length, D gene, CDR3 protein, CDR3 DNA. A D gene is named only where the DNA matches it firmly. Only some rows state a clone size, as once, few, many or a class for expanded clones.

J gene: TRBJ1-6
V gene: TRBV28
clone size: few
CDR3 length: 14
D gene: NA
CDR3 protein: CASIRQEETSPLHF
CDR3 DNA: TGTGCCAGCATTCGCCAGGAGGAGACATCACCCCTCCACTTT

J gene: TRBJ1-3
V gene: TRBV28
clone size: NA
CDR3 length: 14
D gene: NA
CDR3 protein: CASALGRSGNTIYF
CDR3 DNA: TGTGCCAGCGCCCTGGGGAGATCTGGAAACACCATATATTTT

J gene: TRBJ2-1
V gene: TRBV6-6
clone size: NA
CDR3 length: 14
D gene: NA
CDR3 protein: CASSTGQTYNEQFF
CDR3 DNA: TGTGCCAGCAGTACCGGACAGACTTACAATGAGCAGTTCTTC

J gene: TRBJ2-7
V gene: TRBV9
clone size: NA
CDR3 length: 13
D gene: TRBD1
CDR3 protein: CASSVQGVSEQYF
CDR3 DNA: TGTGCCAGCAGCGTTCAGGGGGTGAGTGAGCAGTACTTC

J gene: TRBJ1-2
V gene: TRBV6-5
clone size: NA
CDR3 length: 14
D gene: TRBD1
CDR3 protein: CASSRNRDSYGYTF
CDR3 DNA: TGTGCCAGCAGCCGCAACAGGGACAGCTATGGCTACACCTTC

J gene: TRBJ1-5
V gene: TRBV19
clone size: NA
CDR3 length: 14
D gene: TRBD1
CDR3 protein: CASSADRGHQPQHF
CDR3 DNA: TGTGCCAGTAGTGCGGACAGGGGACATCAGCCCCAGCATTTT

J gene: TRBJ2-5
V gene: TRBV9
clone size: NA
CDR3 length: 15
D gene: TRBD2
CDR3 protein: CASSHSAGGGETQYF
CDR3 DNA: TGTGCCAGCAGCCACTCGGCGGGGGGTGGAGAGACCCAGTACTTC

J gene: TRBJ1-2
V gene: TRBV5-1
clone size: NA
CDR3 length: 15
D gene: TRBD1
CDR3 protein: CASSLYSTGPYGYTF
CDR3 DNA: TGCGCCAGCAGCTTGTATTCGACAGGGCCCTATGGCTACACCTTC

J gene: TRBJ2-2
V gene: TRBV5-4
clone size: NA
CDR3 length: 16
D gene: TRBD2
CDR3 protein: CASGQAGKGYTGELFF
CDR3 DNA: TGTGCCAGCGGCCAAGCGGGGAAAGGTTACACCGGGGAGCTGTTTTTT

J gene: TRBJ1-5
V gene: TRBV10-1
clone size: NA
CDR3 length: 16
D gene: NA
CDR3 protein: CASSECGAQGLQPQHF
CDR3 DNA: TGCGCCAGCAGTGAGTGTGGGGCGCAGGGATTACAGCCCCAGCATTTT

J gene: TRBJ2-7
V gene: TRBV27
clone size: NA
CDR3 length: 15
D gene: NA
CDR3 protein: CASSSDSSPLHEQYF
CDR3 DNA: TGTGCCAGCAGTTCCGACAGTTCCCCTCTCCACGAGCAGTACTTC

J gene: TRBJ1-6
V gene: TRBV6-6
clone size: NA
CDR3 length: 16
D gene: NA
CDR3 protein: CASSYSTGTHNSPLHF
CDR3 DNA: TGTGCCAGCAGTTACTCGACCGGGACTCACAATTCACCCCTCCACTTT

J gene: TRBJ2-6
V gene: TRBV7-8
clone size: NA
CDR3 length: 18
D gene: TRBD1
CDR3 protein: CASSFSIQGAHGANVLTF
CDR3 DNA: TGTGCCAGCAGCTTTTCCATACAGGGGGCGCACGGGGCCAACGTCCTGACTTTC

J gene: TRBJ1-1
V gene: TRBV7-8
clone size: NA
CDR3 length: 17
D gene: TRBD1
CDR3 protein: CASSLVLQGQGNTEAFF
CDR3 DNA: TGTGCCAGCAGCTTAGTCCTCCAGGGACAGGGGAACACTGAAGCTTTCTTT

J gene: TRBJ2-1
V gene: TRBV4-2
clone size: NA
CDR3 length: 14
D gene: NA
CDR3 protein: CASSQLDSDNEQFF
CDR3 DNA: TGTGCCAGCAGCCAACTGGACAGTGACAATGAGCAGTTCTTC

J gene: TRBJ1-4
V gene: TRBV15
clone size: NA
CDR3 length: 15
D gene: NA
CDR3 protein: CATSSSGLINEKLFF
CDR3 DNA: TGTGCCACCAGCAGTTCAGGGCTGATTAATGAAAAACTGTTTTTT

J gene: TRBJ2-7
V gene: TRBV19
clone size: NA
CDR3 length: 14
D gene: NA
CDR3 protein: CATRGGGRVYEQYF
CDR3 DNA: TGTGCCACCAGAGGGGGCGGGAGAGTCTACGAGCAGTACTTC

J gene: TRBJ1-6
V gene: TRBV7-2
clone size: NA
CDR3 length: 14
D gene: NA
CDR3 protein: CASSLGLGNSPLHF
CDR3 DNA: TGTGCCAGCAGCTTAGGACTTGGGAATTCACCCCTCCACTTT

J gene: TRBJ2-7
V gene: TRBV7-3
clone size: NA
CDR3 length: 15
D gene: TRBD1
CDR3 protein: CASSATGDRGSKQYF
CDR3 DNA: TGTGCCAGCAGCGCAACCGGGGACAGGGGCTCAAAGCAGTACTTC

J gene: TRBJ2-3
V gene: TRBV5-1
clone size: NA
CDR3 length: 15
D gene: NA
CDR3 protein: CASSFRLDYTDTQYF
CDR3 DNA: TGCGCCAGCAGCTTCAGATTGGATTACACAGATACGCAGTATTTT

J gene: TRBJ2-5
V gene: TRBV28
clone size: NA
CDR3 length: 16
D gene: NA
CDR3 protein: CASSQTGLWAGETQYF
CDR3 DNA: TGTGCCAGCAGCCAAACCGGCCTTTGGGCGGGGGAGACCCAGTACTTC

J gene: TRBJ2-4
V gene: TRBV21-1
clone size: NA
CDR3 length: 17
D gene: NA
CDR3 protein: CASSKEGDREAKNIRYF
CDR3 DNA: TGTGCCAGCAGCAAAGAGGGGGACAGGGAAGCCAAAAACATTCGGTACTTC

J gene: TRBJ2-7
V gene: TRBV30
clone size: NA
CDR3 length: 11
D gene: NA
CDR3 protein: CAWSWAYEQYF
CDR3 DNA: TGTGCCTGGAGTTGGGCCTACGAGCAGTACTTC

J gene: TRBJ2-2
V gene: TRBV28
clone size: NA
CDR3 length: 16
D gene: TRBD2
CDR3 protein: CASRLPPGLGTGELFF
CDR3 DNA: TGTGCCAGCAGGCTACCTCCGGGACTAGGCACCGGGGAGCTGTTTTTT

J gene: TRBJ2-3
V gene: TRBV9
clone size: NA
CDR3 length: 13
D gene: NA
CDR3 protein: CASSVGLWDTQYF
CDR3 DNA: TGTGCCAGCAGCGTGGGACTCTGGGATACGCAGTATTTT

J gene: TRBJ1-1
V gene: TRBV6-5
clone size: NA
CDR3 length: 13
D gene: NA
CDR3 protein: CASRPSPGAEAFF
CDR3 DNA: TGTGCCAGCAGACCCTCCCCAGGGGCTGAAGCTTTCTTT

J gene: TRBJ1-1
V gene: TRBV30
clone size: NA
CDR3 length: 15
D gene: NA
CDR3 protein: CAYGESRKGYFEAFF
CDR3 DNA: TGTGCCTACGGGGAGTCAAGGAAGGGTTACTTCGAAGCTTTCTTT

J gene: TRBJ2-5
V gene: TRBV6-5
clone size: NA
CDR3 length: 16
D gene: TRBD2
CDR3 protein: CASSYFAAGGQETQYF
CDR3 DNA: TGTGCCAGCAGTTATTTCGCAGCGGGGGGCCAAGAGACCCAGTACTTC

J gene: TRBJ1-3
V gene: TRBV7-9
clone size: NA
CDR3 length: 16
D gene: NA
CDR3 protein: CASSLEVLLSGNTIYF
CDR3 DNA: TGTGCCAGCAGCTTAGAGGTTCTGCTCAGTGGAAACACCATATATTTT

J gene: TRBJ1-4
V gene: TRBV7-9
clone size: NA
CDR3 length: 14
D gene: NA
CDR3 protein: CASSLEEGFGKLFF
CDR3 DNA: TGTGCCAGCAGCTTAGAGGAGGGTTTTGGAAAACTGTTTTTT

J gene: TRBJ2-5
V gene: TRBV5-4
clone size: NA
CDR3 length: 15
D gene: NA
CDR3 protein: CASSVGSERRETQYF
CDR3 DNA: TGTGCCAGCAGCGTGGGGTCGGAAAGGCGGGAGACCCAGTACTTC

J gene: TRBJ2-7
V gene: TRBV18
clone size: NA
CDR3 length: 13
D gene: NA
CDR3 protein: CASSPPGAREQYF
CDR3 DNA: TGTGCCAGCTCACCCCCCGGGGCGCGCGAGCAGTACTTC

J gene: TRBJ2-7
V gene: TRBV9
clone size: NA
CDR3 length: 16
D gene: TRBD2
CDR3 protein: CASSVGGLAGVYEQYF
CDR3 DNA: TGTGCCAGCAGCGTAGGTGGACTAGCGGGGGTCTACGAGCAGTACTTC

J gene: TRBJ2-1
V gene: TRBV30
clone size: NA
CDR3 length: 17
D gene: TRBD2
CDR3 protein: CAWSALTSGTTYNEQFF
CDR3 DNA: TGTGCCTGGAGTGCCCTGACTAGCGGGACCACCTACAATGAGCAGTTCTTC

J gene: TRBJ2-1
V gene: TRBV28
clone size: NA
CDR3 length: 15
D gene: TRBD2
CDR3 protein: CASSLVLAAYNEQFF
CDR3 DNA: TGTGCCAGCAGTTTAGTCCTAGCGGCCTACAATGAGCAGTTCTTC

J gene: TRBJ2-2
V gene: TRBV29-1
clone size: NA
CDR3 length: 15
D gene: NA
CDR3 protein: CSVPGHQANTGELFF
CDR3 DNA: TGCAGCGTACCGGGACACCAGGCGAACACCGGGGAGCTGTTTTTT

J gene: TRBJ2-1
V gene: TRBV5-8
clone size: NA
CDR3 length: 16
D gene: TRBD1
CDR3 protein: CASSAGLGGAYNEQFF
CDR3 DNA: TGTGCCAGCAGCGCCGGTTTAGGGGGCGCTTACAATGAGCAGTTCTTC

J gene: TRBJ1-2
V gene: TRBV5-6
clone size: NA
CDR3 length: 16
D gene: NA
CDR3 protein: CASSLPARGANYGYTF
CDR3 DNA: TGTGCCAGCAGCCTACCCGCACGGGGGGCGAACTATGGCTACACCTTC

J gene: TRBJ2-7
V gene: TRBV9
clone size: NA
CDR3 length: 14
D gene: NA
CDR3 protein: CASSVNTVSYEQYF
CDR3 DNA: TGTGCCAGCAGCGTAAACACAGTCTCCTACGAGCAGTACTTC

J gene: TRBJ2-1
V gene: TRBV7-8
clone size: NA
CDR3 length: 15
D gene: NA
CDR3 protein: CASSLFYSSYNEQFF
CDR3 DNA: TGTGCCAGCAGCTTATTTTACAGCTCCTACAATGAGCAGTTCTTC

J gene: TRBJ2-1
V gene: TRBV6-5
clone size: NA
CDR3 length: 15
D gene: TRBD1
CDR3 protein: CASSWGQGFLNEQFF
CDR3 DNA: TGTGCCAGCAGTTGGGGACAGGGGTTTCTCAATGAGCAGTTCTTC

J gene: TRBJ1-5
V gene: TRBV21-1
clone size: NA
CDR3 length: 14
D gene: NA
CDR3 protein: CASSYTPNHQPQHF
CDR3 DNA: TGTGCCAGCAGCTACACACCAAACCATCAGCCCCAGCATTTT

J gene: TRBJ1-5
V gene: TRBV6-1
clone size: few
CDR3 length: 14
D gene: NA
CDR3 protein: CASRVTHSNQPQHF
CDR3 DNA: TGTGCCAGCAGGGTTACTCATAGCAATCAGCCCCAGCATTTT

J gene: TRBJ2-5
V gene: TRBV7-2
clone size: few
CDR3 length: 17
D gene: NA
CDR3 protein: CASSSDRRWTGLETQYF
CDR3 DNA: TGTGCCAGCAGCTCTGATAGGCGGTGGACTGGTTTAGAGACCCAGTACTTC

J gene: TRBJ1-1
V gene: TRBV5-1
clone size: NA
CDR3 length: 14
D gene: NA
CDR3 protein: CASQIGGLNTEAFF
CDR3 DNA: TGCGCCAGCCAAATCGGGGGACTGAACACTGAAGCTTTCTTT

J gene: TRBJ1-1
V gene: TRBV7-8
clone size: NA
CDR3 length: 15
D gene: TRBD1
CDR3 protein: CASSGQGAANTEAFF
CDR3 DNA: TGTGCCAGCAGCGGACAGGGGGCGGCGAACACTGAAGCTTTCTTT

J gene: TRBJ2-6
V gene: TRBV5-6
clone size: NA
CDR3 length: 16
D gene: NA
CDR3 protein: CASSSQGRVGANVLTF
CDR3 DNA: TGTGCCAGCAGCTCCCAGGGAAGGGTTGGGGCCAACGTCCTGACTTTC

J gene: TRBJ2-1
V gene: TRBV12-2
clone size: NA
CDR3 length: 17
D gene: NA
CDR3 protein: CASRLGTGAYSYNEQFF
CDR3 DNA: TGTGCAAGTCGCTTAGGAACAGGAGCATACTCCTACAATGAGCAGTTCTTC